This entry lists 20 T cell receptor beta chains sequenced from one sample in a study of blood T cell repertoires in COVID-19. Here immunoSEQ multiplex PCR was the method, and the copy in TCRdb shows in-frame clones only, minus some. Here the sample spans around 250,000 clones, about 88% being singletons. Input material: PBMCs or T cells enriched from blood (not recorded which). These receptors were obtained from a woman in her forties or fifties who had recovered from COVID-19.

J is TRBJ2-7 and V is TRBV6-2 or TRBV6-3; 8 bases fit TRBD2. Germline CDR1 is MNHEY and CDR2 is SVGEGT. The J segment lost 0 bases and the V segment lost 4 bases, leaving 8 bases of the junction unmatched. The CDR3 is 16 amino acids. As DNA, the CDR3 is TGTGCCAGCAGTTCCCTCCGTAGCGGGATCTCCTACGAGCAGTACTTC. Its translation: CASSSLRSGISYEQYF.

V usage is TRBV7-3 and J usage is TRBJ1-4, with 8 bases matching TRBD1. CDR1 and CDR2 (germline): SGHTA, FQGTGA. J lost 0 bases, V lost 8 bases, and 5 bases had no gene match. The CDR3 runs 15 residues. CDR3 region: CASPLDRATNEKLFF. As DNA, the CDR3 is TGTGCCAGCCCTCTGGACAGGGCAACTAATGAAAAACTGTTTTTT.

This clone was detected only a few times. The chain carries TRBV5-1 and TRBJ1-2; 8 bases are shared with TRBD1. The CDR3 consists of 15 residues. The J segment lost 4 bases and the V segment lost 0 bases, leaving 5 bases of the junction unmatched. Looked up from germline, CDR1 is SGHRS and CDR2 is YFSETQ. As DNA, the CDR3 is TGCGCCAGCAGCTTGGGGACAGGGTCTAGCTATGGCTACACCTTC. As protein: CASSLGTGSSYGYTF.

This clone was seen a single time. Here the CDR3 reads CASSISSGPYEQYF. The CDR3, as DNA: TGTGCCAGTAGTATATCTAGCGGGCCCTACGAGCAGTACTTC. This chain uses TRBV19 with TRBJ2-7; 8 positions match TRBD2. The length of the CDR3 is 14 residues. Germline loops: CDR1 LNHDA, CDR2 SQIVND (reference sequence). V shed 2 bases and J 2 bases; nucleotides not matched to a gene: 2.

The gene calls are TRBV2 and TRBJ2-5; TRBD2 matches 8 bases. J gave up 2 bases and V 4 bases, and 6 bases lay outside the gene matches. Germline V lookup: CDR1 SNHLY, CDR2 FYNNEI. CDR3 length: 15 amino acids. The CDR3 coding sequence is TGTGCCAGCAGTGGGGAAGCGGGAGAGCAAGAGACCCAGTACTTC. Protein: CASSGEAGEQETQYF.

CDR3 amino acids: CASSLLSGSEATQYF. CDR3 bases: TGCGCCAGCAGCTTACTTAGCGGGTCCGAGGCGACCCAGTACTTC. The rearrangement uses TRBV5-1 and TRBJ2-5; 7 bases are shared with TRBD2. This CDR3 comprises 15 residues. V dropped 2 bases and J dropped 7; count of bases not matched to a gene: 11. Per germline, CDR1 SGHRS and CDR2 YFSETQ.

CDR3 DNA: TGTGCCATCGGGCGGGACGTCCTAGGAGAGACCCAGTACTTC. Residues: CAIGRDVLGETQYF. V and J are TRBV28 and TRBJ2-5; a possible D gene is TRBD2 (6 bases). Per germline, CDR1 MDHEN and CDR2 SYDVKM. Trimming stripped 10 bases from V and 4 bases from J, with 19 bases between. The CDR3 covers 14 residues.

In this sample, this clone turned up many times. The rearrangement uses TRBV28 and TRBJ1-6; D is possibly TRBD1 (5 bases). The germline gives CDR1 MDHEN, CDR2 SYDVKM. V lost 2 bases, J lost 7 bases, and 12 bases lay in between. CDR3 length: 15 residues. As DNA, the CDR3 is TGTGCCAGCAGTTTAGTCGACAGTTACAATTCACCCCTCCACTTT. Translation: CASSLVDSYNSPLHF.

CDR3 coding DNA: TGTGCCAGCAGCCCAACCGGGACAGGCTATGGCTACACCTTC. This codes for CASSPTGTGYGYTF. The gene calls are TRBV7-3 and TRBJ1-2, with 8 bases identical to TRBD1. Germline CDR1 and CDR2: SGHTA and FQGTGA. J lost 4 bases, V lost 5 bases, and 6 bases had no gene match. The CDR3 sequence is 14 residues long.

The chain has TRBV13 and TRBJ1-4; D gene ambiguous. Looked up from germline, CDR1 is PRHDT and CDR2 is FYEKMQ (reference sequence). This CDR3 is built from 15 residues. Trimming removed 2 bases from V and 7 bases from J, with 14 bases in between. The chain's CDR3 is CASSLSTGAGEKLFF. The DNA of the CDR3 is TGTGCCAGCAGCTTATCAACGGGTGCGGGTGAAAAACTGTTTTTT.

This chain joins TRBV4-3 and TRBJ2-2, with 9 bases identical to TRBD2. The V segment lost 1 base and the J segment 4 bases; nucleotides outside the gene matches: 10. CDR1 is LGHNA and CDR2 is YSLEER in the germline V gene. This CDR3 has 18 amino acids. For the CDR3, the DNA is TGCGCCAGCAGCCAAGGTCATTCTGCGGGAGGGTTCACCGGGGAGCTGTTTTTT. Translated, it gives CASSQGHSAGGFTGELFF.

V gene TRBV5-1 combines with J gene TRBJ1-2; a possible D gene is TRBD1 (5 bases). There are 12 residues in the CDR3. CDR1 is SGHRS, CDR2 YFSETQ, per germline. V was cut by 4 bases and J by 8 bases, with 12 bases left in between. The CDR3 protein is CASSGTGEGYTF. The CDR3 bases are TGCGCCAGCAGCGGAACGGGGGAAGGCTACACCTTC.

The CDR3: CASPVSGLSTDTQYF. The CDR3 DNA sequence: TGTGCCAGCCCCGTTAGCGGGCTGAGCACAGATACGCAGTATTTT. The chain is built from TRBV6-4 and TRBJ2-3, with TRBD2 matching 7 bases. Per the germline V gene, CDR1 is MRHNA and CDR2 is SNTAGT. The CDR3 covers 15 residues. Losses at the gene ends were 8 bases for V and 0 bases for J; bases not matched to a gene: 8.

The J gene is TRBJ1-5, the V gene TRBV5-4; D is possibly TRBD1 (5 bases). CDR1 SGHNT and CDR2 YYREEE come from the germline V gene (reference sequence). The CDR3 runs 14 residues. V lost 2 bases to trimming and J lost 7 bases, with 13 bases between them. The CDR3 bases are TGTGCCAGCAGCTTCGGGGGAATAGGACAGCCCCAGCATTTT. Its protein is CASSFGGIGQPQHF.

The rearrangement uses TRBV3-1 (or the pseudogene TRBV3-2) and TRBJ1-6, with D unclear. The CDR3 totals 14 residues. Germline V gene sequence: CDR1 LGHDT, CDR2 YNNKEL (reference sequence). V dropped 2 bases and J dropped 7 bases, with 9 bases sitting between them. For the CDR3, the DNA is TGTGCCAGCAGCCAATTCTCAGGAAATTCACCCCTCCACTTT. It is translated as CASSQFSGNSPLHF.

The chain combines TRBV2 with TRBJ2-7; 7 nucleotides align to TRBD2. CDR3 length equals 14 residues. Germline CDR1 and CDR2: SNHLY and FYNNEI. J lost 5 bases, V lost 4 bases, and 8 bases had no gene match. CDR3 loop: CASSVTQGGNEQYF. In DNA form, the CDR3 reads TGTGCCAGCAGTGTGACTCAGGGAGGGAACGAGCAGTACTTC.

The chain carries TRBV6-1 and TRBJ2-1, with D maybe TRBD1 (7 bases). Trimming pared 1 base from V and 4 bases from J, leaving 11 bases between. Germline V gene sequence: CDR1 MNHNS, CDR2 SASEGT. CDR3 size: 15 residues. As DNA, the CDR3 is TGTGCCAGCAGTGAAGGTCAGGGGGGTTACAATGAGCAGTTCTTC. This codes for CASSEGQGGYNEQFF.

V and J are TRBV10-3 and TRBJ2-7; 7 positions agree with TRBD2. The CDR3 is made up of 13 amino acids. J gave up 4 bases and V 10 bases, and 10 bases lay outside the gene matches. CDR1 is ENHRY and CDR2 is SYGVKD in the germline V gene. In DNA form, the CDR3 reads TGTGCCACCACTCGGGGGGAAGCTTACGAGCAGTACTTC. Protein sequence: CATTRGEAYEQYF.

The V and J genes are TRBV7-2 and TRBJ2-7, with D perhaps TRBD1 (5 bases). V lost 2 bases to trimming and J lost 5 bases, with 10 bases between them. The CDR3 is made up of 13 amino acids. Germline V gene sequence: CDR1 SGHTA, CDR2 FQGNSA. In nucleotides, the CDR3 is TGTGCCAGCAGCTTAATACGACAGCACGAGCAGTACTTC. The encoded protein is CASSLIRQHEQYF.

This clone has ten or more counts. The V gene is TRBV2, the J gene TRBJ2-7, with TRBD2 matching 12 bases. V dropped 4 bases and J dropped 9; count of bases not matched to a gene: 7. Germline values: CDR1 SNHLY, CDR2 FYNNEI. The CDR3 runs 14 residues. CDR3 nucleotides: TGTGCCAGCAGTGCGACTAGCGGGAGCCCGGTGCAGTACTTC. This sequence encodes CASSATSGSPVQYF.